This TCR beta chain was captured in a study of breast tumors, draining lymph nodes, adjacent tissues. General study points: Tumor and nontumor repertoires were significantly more similar in luminal-like than in basal-like breast cancer. Compared with lymph nodes, tumors were less diverse; compared with nontumor tissue, more.

TCRdb ran MiXCR on the multiplex PCR reads and lists one entry per CDR3 protein. The sample holds more than 250,000 distinct CDR3 sequences, over 30% seen once. This clonotype was found many times. No antigen is known for it. A junction boundary mismatches the germline segment, possibly from a read error. Breast cancer patients provided tissue from their axillary draining lymph nodes. The germline V gene encodes CDR1 SGHRS and CDR2 YFSETQ. This CDR3 has 15 residues. The J gene is TRBJ2-3, the V gene TRBV5-1; 7 nucleotides line up with TRBD2. Sequencing input: axillary lymph node tissue. The sequence derives from a female donor with breast cancer. Some clones in this sample may be carry-over from other donors' samples. The CDR3 loop reads CASSLGAGGTDTQYF. In DNA, the CDR3 is TGTGCCAGCAGCTTAGGGGCGGGAGGCACAGATACGCAGTATTTT.